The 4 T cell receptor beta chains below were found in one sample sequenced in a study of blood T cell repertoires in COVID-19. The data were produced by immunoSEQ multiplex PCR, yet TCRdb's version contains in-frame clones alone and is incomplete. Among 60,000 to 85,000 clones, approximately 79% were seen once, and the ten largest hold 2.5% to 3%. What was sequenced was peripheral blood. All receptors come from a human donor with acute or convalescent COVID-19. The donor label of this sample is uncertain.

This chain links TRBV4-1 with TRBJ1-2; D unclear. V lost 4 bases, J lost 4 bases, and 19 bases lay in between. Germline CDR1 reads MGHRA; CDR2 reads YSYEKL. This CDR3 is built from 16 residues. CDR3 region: CASSLQERGLSYGYTF. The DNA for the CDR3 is TGCGCCAGCAGCCTTCAGGAACGGGGTCTCAGCTATGGCTACACCTTC.

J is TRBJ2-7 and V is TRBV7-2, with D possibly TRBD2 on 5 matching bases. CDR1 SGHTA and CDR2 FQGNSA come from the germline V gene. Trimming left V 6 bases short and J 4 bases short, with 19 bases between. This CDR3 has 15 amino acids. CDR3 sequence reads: CASRRVGVALYEQYF. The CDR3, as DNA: TGTGCCAGCAGAAGAGTTGGCGTAGCGCTATACGAGCAGTACTTC.

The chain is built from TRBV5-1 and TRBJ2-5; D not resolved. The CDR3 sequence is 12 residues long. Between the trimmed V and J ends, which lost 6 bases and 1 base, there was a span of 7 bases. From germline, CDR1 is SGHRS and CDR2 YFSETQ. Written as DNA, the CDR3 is TGCGCCAGCACGACGGGCCAAGAGACCCAGTACTTC. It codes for CASTTGQETQYF.

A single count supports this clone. DNA of the CDR3: TGTGCCACCAGTGTTAGCGGGATCGGGGAGCTGTTTTTT. It translates to CATSVSGIGELFF. The genes are TRBV24-1 and TRBJ2-2, with 8 bases identical to TRBD2. CDR1 is KGHDR and CDR2 is SFDVKD in the germline V gene. The V segment lost 5 bases and the J segment 7 bases; nucleotides outside the gene matches: 2. The CDR3 runs to 13 residues.